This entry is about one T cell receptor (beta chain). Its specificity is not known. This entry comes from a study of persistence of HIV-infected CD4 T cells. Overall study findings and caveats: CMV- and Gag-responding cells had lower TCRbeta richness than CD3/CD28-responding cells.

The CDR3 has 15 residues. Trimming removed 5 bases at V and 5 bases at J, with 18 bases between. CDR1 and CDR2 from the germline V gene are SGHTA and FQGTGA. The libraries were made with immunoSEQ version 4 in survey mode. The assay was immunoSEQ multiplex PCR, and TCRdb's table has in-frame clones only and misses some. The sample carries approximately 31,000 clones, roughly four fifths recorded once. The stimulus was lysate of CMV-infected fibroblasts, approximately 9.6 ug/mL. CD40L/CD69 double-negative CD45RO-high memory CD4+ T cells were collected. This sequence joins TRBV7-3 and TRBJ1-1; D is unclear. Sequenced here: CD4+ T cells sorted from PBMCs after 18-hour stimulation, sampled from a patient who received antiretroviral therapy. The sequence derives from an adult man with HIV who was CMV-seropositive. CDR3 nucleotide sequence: TGTGCCAGCAGCCCCGGCGGAGAGTTCGGGACTGAAGCTTTCTTT. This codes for CASSPGGEFGTEAFF.